This paragraph reports one TCR beta chain. This clone was found a few times. Its antigen is unknown. No per-base quality is available; no much larger clone lies one base away. These data come from a study of shared clonotypes between healthy human individuals (dated by TCRdb to 2018 to 2021). Turning to the overall study: A couple of women and a few men aged 18 to 49 years were included in the cohort. For each donor, three plates each were used for CD4 naive and CD4 memory, two plates were used for CD8 naive, and one plate was used for CD8 memory. To estimate repertoire size and how much clonotype sharing occurs between individuals, the study deeply sequenced the blood TCR repertoires of several healthy adults. To increase sequencing depth and limit assay-specific biases, TCR repertoire library preparation and sequencing were carried out by different laboratories using diverse techniques. Between about 0.8 and 9 billion PBMCs per donor were obtained by leukapheresis. The paper's findings and limits, for the study overall: Sharing across a few donors was observed for around 5% of naive CD4, over 3% of naive CD8, 2% to 2.5% of memory CD4, and around 0.4% of memory CD8 clonotypes. Clonotypes shared by all four sorted-subset donors showed higher generation probabilities than non-shared clonotypes. Because the study included a small number of donors, the genetic and exposure-history diversity represented was limited. Pairwise subsampling led to the expectation that sequencing depth would affect the degree of clonotype sharing among donors. Sampling was limited to blood, and TCR repertoires in tissue likely differ from TCR repertoires in blood. Incomplete sequencing was indicated by rarefaction of sorted-subset datasets, despite the large sequencing depth. Estimated clonotype richness was generally larger for naive than for memory subsets.

The CDR3 has 14 amino acids, counting the end cysteine and phenylalanine. Only the CDR3 DNA is retained, 42 bases long and in frame from the first base. The germline V gene supplies CDR1 SGHDT and CDR2 YYEEEE. V and J lose 5 bases and 0 bases, and a span of 11 bases separates them. TCR CDR3 regions were amplified from genomic DNA by multiplex PCR using the deep immunoSEQ assay. Extracted genomic DNA from each cell subset was distributed evenly across all wells of several immunoSEQ 96-well plates, and each plate was treated as a replicate. Each replicate PCR for sorted subsets received about 220 ng genomic DNA, equal to about 30,000 T cell genomes. Purified libraries were measured with a Qubit 3.0 fluorometer, size-checked on a Bioanalyzer 2100, and measured again with the KAPA Library Quantification kit. Every immunoSEQ 96-well plate was sequenced on a dedicated single-read 150-cycle Illumina NextSeq 550 flow cell. As for the authors' bioinformatics: Because only junctional sequences without quality scores were contained in the immunoSEQ output, filtering matching that applied to full-length reads could not be performed. To assign V/J genes and CDR3, sequences were annotated against IMGT germline references using PyIR, a Python wrapper for IgBLAST v1.9. Reads were removed for weak V/J assignments (E-value above 1e-6), missing CDR3, stop codons, out-of-frame junctions, or ambiguous translated residues. A V3J clonotype was defined by an identical inferred V gene, J gene, and CDR3 amino acid sequence. Percentage overlap between repertoires was calculated by dividing the number of shared unique clonotypes by the size of the smaller repertoire. Richness of each repertoire was evaluated using RTK rarefaction, the Chao1 estimator, and Recon v2.1 estimates of unobserved clonotypes. For all TCRbeta clonotypes obtained by the gDNA method from four donors, generation probabilities were computed with OLGA. Entries here come from immuneACCESS through TCRdb and include only in-frame sequences with V and J called. Some clones fail to appear in such tables; in the studies checked, an unresolved V gene covers under half of the shortfall, and the cause of the remainder is unknown. The DNA gave D and trimming, while V, J and clone size come from that table. Across this sample there are about 1 million clones, with 60% to 80% seen only once. The top ten constitute nearly 1.5% of the sample.

The donors were healthy, HIV-negative adults with no recently reported acute infections or vaccinations. Only Caucasian adults living in Nashville, Tennessee, USA were represented among the donors. Magnetic negative selection was used to enrich CD4+ T cells, after which naive cells were positively selected on CD45RA and the negative fraction became the memory subset. Blood was obtained by leukapheresis, after which PBMCs were separated by Ficoll-Histopaque density gradient centrifugation and cryopreserved in liquid nitrogen vapor phase. Analytical flow cytometry was used to check the purity and quantity of every magnetically sorted T cell population. Genomic DNA was isolated from every sorted fraction and measured by UV absorbance on a Nanodrop 2000c.

The sequence is built from TRBV5-6 and TRBJ1-1, with the identity of the D gene unclear. The sequence came from a young man in good health. The sequenced sample consisted of memory CD4+ T cells sorted from blood. Reading the label with the study, this specimen's cell subset or site is: CD45RA-negative fraction. The DNA is as follows: TGTGCCAGCAGTTTAAGACAAGTGAACACTGAAGCTTTCTTT. It translates to CASSLRQVNTEAFF.